Included here is one TCR beta chain sequence, with context. This specimen belongs to a study of blood T cell repertoires in COVID-19. Profiling relied on immunoSEQ multiplex PCR, and the TCRdb table lists in-frame clones only, not all of them. This table has roughly 500,000 clones, approximately 90% appearing once. The clonotype originates from a woman between 40 and 55 years old who had recovered from COVID-19. Sequencing was done on a sample of PBMCs or T cells enriched from blood (not recorded which).

CDR3 loop: CASSQTGTGNTIYF. CDR3 in DNA: TGTGCCAGCAGCCAGACAGGGACCGGAAACACCATATATTTT. The V call is TRBV5-4, the J call TRBJ1-3, with TRBD1 identical over 7 bases. The junction had 5 bases not matched to a gene; V was cut back by 4 bases and J by 4 bases. The germline V gene encodes CDR1 SGHNT and CDR2 YYREEE (reference sequence). The CDR3 sequence is 14 residues long. The variable domain in full, with the rest retrieved from reference TRBV5-4 and TRBJ1-3, is ETGVTQSPTHLIKTRGQQVTLRCSSQSGHNTVSWYQQALGQGPQFIFQYYREEENGRGNFPPRFSGLQFPNYSSELNVNALELDDSALYLCASSQTGTGNTIYFGEGSWLTVV.